A single sample gave rise to the 9 T cell receptor beta chains below, sequenced in a study. TCRdb ran MiXCR on the 5' RACE reads and lists one entry per CDR3 protein. The sample has approximately 53,000 distinct CDR3 sequences, roughly 28% seen once. Material: tumor-infiltrating memory CD4+ T cells sorted from the breast tumor. Subset defined: memory CD4+ T cells, CD4+CD45RO+CD25-. The origin of the receptors is a female donor with breast cancer.

In its sample, this clonotype was seen a few times. V gene TRBV29-1 combines with J gene TRBJ1-1; D remains unclear. V lost 7 bases, J lost 0 bases, and 12 bases lay in between. This CDR3 spans 13 amino acids. Germline V CDR1 and CDR2: SQVTM, ANQGSEA. The CDR3 DNA reads as TGCAGCGCCCTGTCCAGAATGAACACTGAAGCTTTCTTT. Translated: CSALSRMNTEAFF.

This clonotype has at least ten counts. The chain recombines TRBV4-2 with TRBJ1-3, with D tentatively TRBD1 (6 bases). This CDR3 is built from 16 residues. With 1 base removed from V and 1 base from J, the gap between germline ends came to 11 bases. Per the germline V gene, CDR1 is LGHNA and CDR2 is YNFKEQ. The CDR3 region is CASSQAGQFSGNTIYF. The CDR3 coding sequence is TGTGCCAGCAGCCAAGCAGGACAGTTTTCTGGAAACACCATATATTTT.

V and J are TRBV20-1 and TRBJ2-5, with D tentatively TRBD2 (5 bases). Trimming removed 6 bases from V and 5 bases from J, with 25 bases in between. CDR1 and CDR2 (germline): DFQATT, SNEGSKA (reference sequence). This CDR3 contains 16 residues. This chain's CDR3 is CSAATGSHPKPETQYF. The CDR3 DNA reads TGCAGTGCCGCCACGGGAAGCCACCCTAAACCCGAGACCCAGTACTTC.

This clonotype has just a few counts. The chain recombines TRBV28 with TRBJ1-6; D might be TRBD1 (6 bases). The CDR3 totals 15 residues. Trimming cost V 6 bases and J 8 bases, with 17 bases left between them. CDR1 and CDR2 from the germline V gene are MDHEN and SYDVKM. CDR3 nucleotides: TGTGCCAGCAGACTCCGGGGGGCCGTGGATTCACCCCTCCACTTT. Translated, it gives CASRLRGAVDSPLHF.

This clonotype was observed many times. The V and J genes are TRBV7-2 and TRBJ1-4, with D possibly TRBD1 on 5 matching bases. The CDR3 has 17 amino acids. The germline gives CDR1 SGHTA, CDR2 FQGNSA. Trimming removed 5 bases at V and 0 bases at J, with 16 bases between. CDR3 amino acids: CASSRGSMPATNEKLFF. The CDR3 region has the DNA TGTGCCAGCAGCAGGGGTTCAATGCCTGCAACTAATGAAAAACTGTTTTTT.

This clonotype occurred a few times. This chain uses TRBV4-3 with TRBJ1-6; D not resolved. The germline V and J ends were trimmed by 1 base and 1 base, with 11 bases remaining between them. The CDR3 extends over 17 amino acids. The V gene's germline CDR1 is LGHNA and CDR2 YSLEER. The CDR3, as DNA: TGCGCCAGCAGCCAAGGCCAGCTAGGGTCCTATAATTCACCCCTCCACTTT. This translates into CASSQGQLGSYNSPLHF.

This clonotype was found a few times. The V gene is TRBV10-3, the J gene TRBJ2-6; 8 positions agree with TRBD1. Trimming at V came to 11 bases and at J to 0 bases, leaving 12 bases not matched to a gene. The CDR3 covers 17 residues. Germline-derived CDR1 and CDR2 are ENHRY and SYGVKD. CDR3 sequence (DNA): TGTGCCTCGAGCGCGGGACAGGCCACCTCTGGGGCCAACGTCCTGACTTTC. Amino acids: CASSAGQATSGANVLTF.

The V gene is TRBV6-6, the J gene TRBJ1-1, with D perhaps TRBD1 (5 bases). Germline V CDR1 and CDR2: MNHNY, SVGAGI (reference sequence). The CDR3 is 14 residues long. The germline V and J ends were trimmed by 0 bases and 4 bases, with 9 bases remaining between them. The CDR3, as DNA: TGTGCCAGCAGTTACTCGACAGAGGGCACTGAAGCTTTCTTT. Encoded protein: CASSYSTEGTEAFF.

This clonotype was counted once. The CDR3 region is CASSAVTGIPDSPLHF. CDR3 DNA: TGTGCCAGCAGCGCTGTGACAGGGATCCCCGATTCACCCCTCCACTTT. The V call is TRBV9, the J call TRBJ1-6; 7 bases are a match to TRBD1. There are 16 residues in the CDR3. V shed 3 bases, J shed 8 bases, and the junction held 11 bases outside the gene matches. CDR1 SGDLS and CDR2 YYNGEE come from the germline V gene.